This note documents a single TCR beta chain sequence. Its antigen is not known. Trimming took 7 bases from V and 5 from J, leaving 14 bases between them. Germline V gene sequence: CDR1 SGHAT, CDR2 FQNNGV. This CDR3 is 13 amino acids long. This record belongs to a study of vaccination and CD4 T cells after COVID-19. Indicated treatment: 10-day PBMC culture with coronavirus spike peptide pools or control peptides (ViraFEST assay). Negative selection enriched CD4+ T cells from cultures at less than 11 days. Notes on the study in general: Vaccine-specific clones in convalescent patients were spike mono-reactive in 304 of 307 cases.

With the Oncomine TCR Beta short-read assay, DNA from cultured CD4+ T cells was sequenced. From CD4+ T cells that had been cultured, genomic DNA was extracted. TCRdb independently ran MiXCR on the PCR reads; one entry per CDR3 protein. The table has more than 15,000 distinct CDR3 sequences, less than 75% seen once. Sample: CD4+ T cells from blood, cultured in vitro. This TCR came from a human donor who had recovered from COVID-19. The chain carries TRBV11-2 and TRBJ2-5; D is uncertain. The CDR3 sequence is CASTASPQETQYF. Written as DNA, the CDR3 is TGTGCCAGCACCGCGTCGCCGCAGGAGACCCAGTACTTC.